This record covers a single TCR beta chain. Its antigen remains unknown. PCR involved 60 Vbeta and 13 Jbeta primers. Sequencing was performed with immunoSEQ multiplex PCR; in TCRdb, only in-frame clones are kept and a portion is missing. Here the sample spans approximately 61,000 clones, about 80% being singletons. This CDR3 is 13 amino acids long. Per germline, CDR1 KGHSH and CDR2 LQKENI. Trimming removed 0 bases at V and 5 bases at J, with 8 bases between. These data come from a study of cytomegalovirus exposure and HLA in healthy donors. Study overall: In an early release, HLA-typed donors contributed tens of millions of unique TCR sequences. Broader study findings: There were under 200 TCR beta chains listed as cytomegalovirus-associated. A later analysis found that most CMV-associated TCR beta chains appeared HLA-restricted.

The source is a man aged 50-59 years in good health and CMV-seropositive. Sequencing used PBMCs. The rearrangement links TRBV18 to TRBJ2-7; D gene ambiguous. The CDR3 nucleotides are TGTGCCAGCTCACCACCCCTAGACCACGAGCAGTACTTC. This codes for CASSPPLDHEQYF.